Included here is one T cell receptor beta chain sequence, with context. Its specificity is unknown. Selection for sequencing was limited to patients who had shown CD8+CD57+ cell expansion by flow cytometry. As a group, the patients uniformly had severe acquired aplastic anemia. The study sampled blood from patients who had received no therapy. Investigators profiled TCR beta VDJ and CDR3 from genomic DNA template. TCRdb re-analysed the reads in MiXCR, keeping a single row per CDR3 protein. The profile shows some 180,000 distinct CDR3 sequences, around 50% of them singletons. This record belongs to a study of CD8+CD57+ T cells in acquired aplastic anemia. Turning to the study itself: The sorted CD4+ and CD8+ cells yielded an average around 3.4 ug of DNA. Overall study findings and caveats: Patients and controls shared twenty-nine CD8+ CDR3 sequences, highly expressed in patients.

Germline V gene lookup returns CDR1 SGDLS and CDR2 YYNGEE. V shed 3 bases and J 7 bases; nucleotides not matched to a gene: 13. The CDR3 is 16 amino acids. The sequenced material came from sorted CD4+, CD8+, or CD8+CD57+ T cells (not recorded which) from PBMCs. The sequence was obtained from a human donor with aplastic anemia. The chain recombines TRBV9 with TRBJ1-5, with 7 positions matching TRBD1. The CDR3 region has the DNA TGTGCCAGCAGCGCCGGCGGGGACAGCAGAATACAGCCCCAGCATTTT. Protein sequence: CASSAGGDSRIQPQHF.